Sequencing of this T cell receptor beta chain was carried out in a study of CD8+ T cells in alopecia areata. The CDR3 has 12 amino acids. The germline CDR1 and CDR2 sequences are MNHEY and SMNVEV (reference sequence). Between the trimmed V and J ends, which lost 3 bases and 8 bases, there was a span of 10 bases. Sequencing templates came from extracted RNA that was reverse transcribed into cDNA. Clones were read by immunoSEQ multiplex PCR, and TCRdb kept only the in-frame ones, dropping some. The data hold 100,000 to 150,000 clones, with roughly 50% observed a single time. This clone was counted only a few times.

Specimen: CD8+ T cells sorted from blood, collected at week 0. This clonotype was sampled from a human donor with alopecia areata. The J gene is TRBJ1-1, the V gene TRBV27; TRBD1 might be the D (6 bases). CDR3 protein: CASSLRGGEAFF. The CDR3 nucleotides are TGTGCCAGCAGTTTGAGGGGGGGAGAAGCTTTCTTT.